Listed here are 8 T cell receptor beta chains from one sample, sequenced in a study of a mutant IDH1 vaccine in newly diagnosed glioma. As for time point: week 11, during vaccination. All doses held 300 ug of mutant IDH1 20-mer peptide, with topical imiquimod. Sequencing used immunoSEQ multiplex PCR; TCRdb keeps in-frame clones, though not all of them. This sample has some 120,000 clones, with just under 80% found just once. These TCRs' antigens remain unknown. The input for sequencing was PBMCs, taken from a glioma patient whose treatment included an IDH1 peptide vaccine. The receptors come from a man between 40 and 49 years old with glioma.

This rearrangement joins TRBV19 to TRBJ2-5; 7 bases agree with TRBD2. The germline CDR1 and CDR2 sequences are LNHDA and SQIVND (reference sequence). V lost 5 bases, J lost 9 bases, and 12 bases stayed unmatched. The CDR3 length is 14 residues. CDR3: CASSASGTGWAQYF. CDR3 in DNA: TGTGCCAGTAGTGCTAGCGGCACGGGGTGGGCCCAGTACTTC.

This clone was detected only a few times. The CDR3 sequence is CAWSVDSPLHF. In nucleotides, the CDR3 is TGTGCCTGGAGTGTGGATTCACCCCTCCACTTT. The chain is built from TRBV30 and TRBJ1-6, with unresolved D. Looked up from germline, CDR1 is GTSNPN and CDR2 is SVGIG (reference sequence). The CDR3 loop spans 11 amino acids. The ends were cut back, 0 bases at V and 8 bases at J, with 2 bases in the middle.

V gene TRBV7-6 combines with J gene TRBJ1-1; D gene ambiguous. Between the trimmed V and J ends, which lost 5 bases and 3 bases, there was a span of 4 bases. This CDR3 region has 11 residues. Germline V CDR1 and CDR2: SGHVS, FNYEAQ. The CDR3, as DNA: TGTGCCAGCAGCCTGGACACTGAAGCTTTCTTT. Translation: CASSLDTEAFF.

The chain is built from TRBV25-1 and TRBJ2-7, with 9 bases aligning to TRBD2. Germline-derived CDR1 and CDR2 are MGHDK and SYGVNS. There are 16 residues in the CDR3. Germline trimming cut 4 bases from V and 7 bases from J; bases unmatched to any gene: 14. DNA of the CDR3: TGTGCCAGCAGTGCTGGGGGCGGGAGGGCCGATCGGGAGCAGTACTTC. Amino acids: CASSAGGGRADREQYF.

As to this clone: A much more abundant neighbour one base away suggests this may be a read error. This sample also contains other DNA sequences that code for the same CDR3. This chain's CDR3 is CASRLNTEAFF. CDR3 nucleotide sequence: TGTGCCAGCAGGCTGAACACTGAAGCTTTCTTT. The chain has TRBV28 and TRBJ1-1; no clear D gene. The CDR3 totals 11 residues. Trimming pared 6 bases from V and 0 bases from J, leaving 2 bases between. Germline lookup yields CDR1 MDHEN and CDR2 SYDVKM.

This clone was picked up a small number of times. V gene TRBV4-3 combines with J gene TRBJ2-3; 10 nucleotides line up with TRBD2. Germline V lookup: CDR1 LGHNA, CDR2 YSLEER. The CDR3 is 19 residues long. V gave up 1 base and J gave up 0 bases; unmatched junction bases: 10. The CDR3 region has the DNA TGCGCCAGCAGCCAAGTACCCTCACTAGCGGGGAGTAGCACAGATACGCAGTATTTT. It translates to CASSQVPSLAGSSTDTQYF.

This chain links TRBV6-5 with TRBJ1-1; D may be TRBD1 (6 bases). Per germline, CDR1 MNHEY and CDR2 SVGAGI. This CDR3 comprises 14 residues. The V and J ends lost 0 bases and 8 bases respectively, with 13 bases between them. CDR3 bases: TGTGCCAGCAGTTACTCGAGGACAGTTCAAGAAGCTTTCTTT. Translating it yields CASSYSRTVQEAFF.

This clone was picked up a small number of times. This chain uses TRBV20-1 with TRBJ1-1; 8 bases line up with TRBD1. CDR1 DFQATT and CDR2 SNEGSKA come from the germline V gene (reference sequence). The V gene end was trimmed by 7 bases and the J gene end by 4 bases; junction bases not matched to a gene: 2. The CDR3 contains 11 residues. The CDR3 DNA follows: TGCAGTGGACAGGGGATCACTGAAGCTTTCTTT. This gives the protein CSGQGITEAFF.